The rows below give T cell receptor beta chains drawn from one sample of a study of cytomegalovirus exposure and HLA in healthy donors. Sequencing used immunoSEQ multiplex PCR; TCRdb keeps in-frame clones, though not all of them. The table includes about 170,000 clones, 70% to 80% detected once. Material for sequencing was PBMCs. Receptors were obtained from a woman aged 45-65 years in good health and CMV-seronegative. Each CDR3 is given with its conserved first and last residue. The D gene is left open where the match is weak. Clone sizes are given selectively: once, few, many, or a class where the clone is expanded.

TRBJ1-5,-,TRBV7-2,-,TGTGCCAGCACACGGTCGTATGAGCCCCAGCATTTT,CASTRSYEPQHF
TRBJ1-1,-,TRBV29-1,-,TGCAGCGTCAAAAGACAGCCGAACACTGAAGCTTTCTTT,CSVKRQPNTEAFF
TRBJ1-1,few,TRBV6-1,TRBD1,TGTGCCAGCGCATACCGGGACAGGATGAACACTGAAGCTTTCTTT,CASAYRDRMNTEAFF
TRBJ1-4,few,TRBV28,TRBD1,TGTGCCAGCAGTCTCGGGACAGGGTTAGGGGAAAAACTGTTTTTT,CASSLGTGLGEKLFF
TRBJ1-5,-,TRBV19,TRBD1,TGTGCCAGTAGTATACCCGGACAGGGGGCCCGACAGCCCCAGCATTTT,CASSIPGQGARQPQHF
TRBJ2-7,-,TRBV4-3,-,TGCGCCAGCAGCCAAGATCGTAACTCCTACGAGCAGTACTTC,CASSQDRNSYEQYF
TRBJ2-6,few,TRBV5-1,-,TGCGCCAGCAGATCGGTGGTCTCTCGGGCCAACGTCCTGACTTTC,CASRSVVSRANVLTF
TRBJ2-2,-,TRBV10-3,TRBD2,TGTGCCATCAGTTCGACTAGCGGGAGGGCCACCGGGGAGCTGTTTTTT,CAISSTSGRATGELFF
TRBJ1-2,-,TRBV5-1,TRBD1,TGCGCCAGCAGCTTGACAGGGGCCTATGGCTACACCTTC,CASSLTGAYGYTF
TRBJ1-2,-,TRBV19,TRBD1,TGTGCCAGTAGGCGCAATCAGGGGGTGAACTATGGCTACACCTTC,CASRRNQGVNYGYTF
TRBJ1-2,-,TRBV27,-,TGTGCCAGCAGTTTAACTCTTGGAGGGAACCATGGCTACACCTTC,CASSLTLGGNHGYTF
TRBJ2-7,-,TRBV9,-,TGTGCCAGCAGCGGCCGGGACACACCAGCTGGCGAGCAGTACTTC,CASSGRDTPAGEQYF
TRBJ2-2,few,TRBV12-5,-,TGTGCTAGTGGTTTGGACCCGACAGGGGAGCTGTTTTTT,CASGLDPTGELFF
TRBJ2-2,-,TRBV6-6,-,TGTGCCAGCAGTTACCCGGTAGTCACCGGGGAGCTGTTTTTT,CASSYPVVTGELFF
TRBJ1-1,-,TRBV19,-,TGTGCCAGTAGTCCCCTGGGACATCAGAACACTGAAGCTTTCTTT,CASSPLGHQNTEAFF
TRBJ2-7,few,TRBV10-3,-,TGTGCCATCAGTGAGCGACTGGGGGGAGACTCCTACGAGCAGTACTTC,CAISERLGGDSYEQYF
TRBJ2-1,-,TRBV11-1,-,TGTGCCAGCAGAACCGGGACAACCTCCTACAATGAGCAGTTCTTC,CASRTGTTSYNEQFF
TRBJ2-5,once,TRBV7-8,TRBD1,TGTGCCAGCAGCTTAGGCGACAGGGGGCGCATGGAGACCCAGTACTTC,CASSLGDRGRMETQYF
TRBJ2-3,-,TRBV7-2,-,TGTGCCAGCAGCCAAGACTATACTAGCACAGATACGCAGTATTTT,CASSQDYTSTDTQYF
TRBJ2-2,once,TRBV18,-,TGTGCCAGCTCACCAAAGGGGGTCTCCACCGGGGAGCTGTTTTTT,CASSPKGVSTGELFF
TRBJ2-7,-,TRBV7-2,TRBD1,TGTGCCAGCAGCCCCCGGACAGGGATCTACGAGCAGTACTTC,CASSPRTGIYEQYF
TRBJ2-7,-,TRBV14,TRBD1,TGTGCCAGCAGCCTCGGACAGGGGGCGAACGAGCAGTACTTC,CASSLGQGANEQYF
TRBJ2-7,-,TRBV4-3,TRBD2,TGCGCCAGCAGCCAAGAACTAGCGGACACCTACGAGCAGTACTTC,CASSQELADTYEQYF
TRBJ2-7,-,TRBV5-1,TRBD1,TGCGCCAGCACCGACATACAGGGGGCGTCAAGCGAGCAGTACTTC,CASTDIQGASSEQYF
TRBJ1-4,-,TRBV14,TRBD1,TGTGCCAGCAGCCAGACGATCGGGACAGTCTTCGAAAAACTGTTTTTT,CASSQTIGTVFEKLFF
TRBJ1-5,few,TRBV18,TRBD1,TGTGCCAGCTCACCGGGACAGGGGGCTGGGGAGGCCCAGCATTTT,CASSPGQGAGEAQHF
TRBJ2-7,-,TRBV14,TRBD1,TGTGCCAGCAGGGGTCCGGGACAGGGGACGTACGAGCAGTACTTC,CASRGPGQGTYEQYF
TRBJ2-5,-,TRBV10-3,-,TGTGCCATCAGCTATAGTCCCAGGGAGACCCAGTACTTC,CAISYSPRETQYF
TRBJ2-5,-,TRBV5-1,TRBD2,TGCGCCAGCAGCTTGGCGGGTAGCGGGGCCGTACGTGAGACCCAGTACTTC,CASSLAGSGAVRETQYF
TRBJ1-1,-,TRBV5-1,-,TGCGCCAGCAGCCCCCGGGGTGGGAACACTGAAGCTTTCTTT,CASSPRGGNTEAFF
TRBJ1-2,few,TRBV28,TRBD1,TGTGCCAGCAGTTTGGAGGGGGCGTCTTATGGCTACACCTTC,CASSLEGASYGYTF
TRBJ2-3,-,TRBV11-2,TRBD2,TGTGCCAGCAGCTTCGGACTAGCGGGGGTGGGCACAGATACGCAGTATTTT,CASSFGLAGVGTDTQYF
TRBJ1-6,-,TRBV28,TRBD1,TGTGCCAGTTTCCGGGACAGGGTTTCACCCCTCCACTTT,CASFRDRVSPLHF
TRBJ2-1,few,TRBV11-2,-,TGTGCCAGCAGCTTAGTAGCCCGGAATTCCTACAATGAGCAGTTCTTC,CASSLVARNSYNEQFF
TRBJ1-4,once,TRBV7-9,TRBD1,TGTGCCGGACAGGGAGGAGCTAATGAAAAACTGTTTTTT,CAGQGGANEKLFF
TRBJ2-1,-,TRBV28,TRBD2,TGTGCCAGCAGTTTATCGGGGACTAGCGGACCTGAGCAGTTCTTC,CASSLSGTSGPEQFF
TRBJ2-7,-,TRBV5-6,-,TGTGCCAGCAGCCCCATTCGACAGGAACCCTCCTACGAGCAGTACTTC,CASSPIRQEPSYEQYF
TRBJ2-4,once,TRBV4-3,-,TGCGCCAGCAGCCTGGTCCTGGCTAGCACCGCCAAAAACATTCAGTACTTC,CASSLVLASTAKNIQYF
TRBJ1-3,-,TRBV11-2,-,TGTGCCAGCAGCTCCCCCCCGGGAAACACCATATATTTT,CASSSPPGNTIYF
TRBJ1-5,-,TRBV28,-,TGTGCCAGCAGGGGACAATTCAATCAGCCCCAGCATTTT,CASRGQFNQPQHF
TRBJ2-7,-,TRBV11-2,TRBD1,TGTGCCAGCAGCTTGACAGGGGCCTACGAGCAGTACTTC,CASSLTGAYEQYF
TRBJ2-7,-,TRBV13,TRBD1,TGTGCCAGCAGCGCAACCGGGACAGGCACCTACGAGCAGTACTTC,CASSATGTGTYEQYF
TRBJ1-5,-,TRBV28,-,TGTGCCAGCAGTTTAGTACAGAGCAATCAGCCCCAGCATTTT,CASSLVQSNQPQHF
TRBJ2-2,-,TRBV11-3,-,TGTGCCAGCAGCAACCGGGGTACAACCGGGGAGCTGTTTTTT,CASSNRGTTGELFF
TRBJ2-2,few,TRBV5-1,-,TGCGCCAGCACCAACAAGACAGTGAACACCGGGGAGCTGTTTTTT,CASTNKTVNTGELFF
TRBJ2-3,-,TRBV28,TRBD2,TGTGCCAGCAGTCGACTAGCGGGAGGAACAGATACGCAGTATTTT,CASSRLAGGTDTQYF
TRBJ2-7,-,TRBV4-2,-,TGTGCCAGCAGCCATGCCCTGTGGGGACAAACTCCGGACGAGCAGTACTTC,CASSHALWGQTPDEQYF
TRBJ1-2,-,TRBV18,TRBD1,TGTGCCAGCTCACCTATCCAGGGGGGAAACTATGGCTACACCTTC,CASSPIQGGNYGYTF
TRBJ2-3,-,TRBV11-2,-,TGTGCCAGCAGCATAGCCCACACAGATACGCAGTATTTT,CASSIAHTDTQYF
TRBJ2-7,-,TRBV27,-,TGTGCCAGCAGTTTTCGGTCGAACCGAGACTACGAGCAGTACTTC,CASSFRSNRDYEQYF
TRBJ1-2,-,TRBV23-1,-,TGCGCCAGCAGTCAACTTGACCCGGGTGGCTACACCTTC,CASSQLDPGGYTF
TRBJ2-5,few,TRBV4-2,-,TGTGCCAGCAGCCAAGGGTCCGCGCAAGAGACCCAGTACTTC,CASSQGSAQETQYF
TRBJ2-5,-,TRBV19,TRBD2,TGTGCCAGTAGTATGGCGACGGGGGGTGCGGAGACCCAGTACTTC,CASSMATGGAETQYF
TRBJ2-5,-,TRBV6-5,TRBD1,TGTGCCAGCAGTCGAGGACAGGGGCAGGGGGAGACCCAGTACTTC,CASSRGQGQGETQYF
TRBJ1-2,-,TRBV7-2,-,TGTGCCAGCACGCGCCAGGGCTATGGCTACACCTTC,CASTRQGYGYTF
TRBJ2-1,once,TRBV7-2,TRBD2,TGTGCCAGCAGCTTGCCTGGGAGGGCCTCCTACAATGAGCAGTTCTTC,CASSLPGRASYNEQFF
TRBJ2-7,-,TRBV15,TRBD1,TGTGCCACCAGCAGAGAACTTCAATATAGACAGGGATACGAGCAGTACTTC,CATSRELQYRQGYEQYF
TRBJ1-2,-,TRBV28,TRBD1,TGTGCCAGCATACAGGGGAGTAGGTATGGCTACACCTTC,CASIQGSRYGYTF